This T cell receptor beta chain stems from a study of shared clonotypes between healthy human individuals. Study-wide points: Non-shared clonotypes displayed generation probabilities falling below those of clonotypes present in all four donors. Clonotype sharing among donors likely depends on sequencing depth. Naive subsets generally had larger estimated richness than memory subsets.

This clone occurred many times. Its antigen is still unknown. In the authors' methods: Filtering differed, since immunoSEQ gave only junction sequences and no quality scores. The method was immunoSEQ multiplex PCR; TCRdb's version includes in-frame clones alone and lacks a portion of them. V and J calls plus clone size are reproduced from that table; the DNA served to infer D and trimming. The sample records over a million clones, 70% to 80% being singletons. Germline V gene data show CDR1 as SNHLY and CDR2 as FYNNEI. The ends were cut back, 1 base at V and 2 bases at J, with 23 bases in the middle. The CDR3 is 20 amino acids.

The source of this sequence is a man aged 18 to 35 in good health. J is TRBJ2-2 and V is TRBV2; D is perhaps TRBD2 (6 bases). The sample taken for sequencing was memory CD4+ T cells sorted from blood. Subset: CD45RA-negative fraction. The CDR3 protein is CASSEGPGGRLGLNTGELFF. The CDR3 bases are TGTGCCAGCAGTGAAGGTCCGGGCGGCCGACTAGGACTAAACACCGGGGAGCTGTTTTTT.